These 6 T cell receptor beta chains were all obtained from the same sample, sequenced in a study of T-cell memory formation after mild COVID-19. TCRdb passed the 5' RACE reads through MiXCR, listing each CDR3 protein once. The sample shows 300,000 to 400,000 distinct CDR3 sequences, under 15% of them seen only once. Specimen: PBMCs or a T cell subset sorted from them (not recorded which). These receptors were taken from a man between 18 and 29 years old who had mild COVID-19 (a few samples of this study predate the infection). Cell type and time point are not known.

The V call is TRBV5-6, the J call TRBJ2-7; 10 bases line up with TRBD1. There are 15 residues in the CDR3. Germline CDR1 reads SGHDT; CDR2 reads YYEEEE. The J segment lost 5 bases and the V segment lost 4 bases, leaving 9 bases of the junction unmatched. CDR3 in amino acids: CASSPTGTGENEQYF. The DNA for the CDR3 is TGTGCCAGCAGCCCAACCGGGACAGGGGAAAACGAGCAGTACTTC.

The rearrangement uses TRBV10-3 and TRBJ2-5; 9 bases align to TRBD1. Germline CDR1 is ENHRY and CDR2 is SYGVKD. This CDR3 region has 14 residues. With 4 bases clipped from V and 3 bases from J, the junction kept 3 bases outside the gene matches. CDR3 sequence reads: CAISATGGEETQYF. The CDR3 DNA follows: TGTGCCATCAGTGCGACAGGGGGGGAAGAGACCCAGTACTTC.

The chain's CDR3 is CASSLSPASSGGTYEQYF. The CDR3 DNA reads as TGTGCCAGCAGCCTCTCGCCAGCCTCTAGCGGGGGGACCTACGAGCAGTACTTC. V is TRBV7-8 and J is TRBJ2-7; 11 positions agree with TRBD2. J was trimmed by 2 bases and V by 5 bases; bases with no gene match: 14. This CDR3 has 18 residues. Looked up from germline, CDR1 is SGHVS and CDR2 is FQNEAQ.

The sample holds a few counts of this clonotype. This sequence joins TRBV12-3 or TRBV12-4 and TRBJ1-2; D not resolved. The ends were cut back, 2 bases at V and 7 bases at J, with 11 bases in the middle. This CDR3 is 13 amino acids long. The CDR3 region is CASSLMTPSGYTF. CDR3 coding DNA: TGTGCCAGCAGTTTAATGACTCCATCTGGCTACACCTTC.

CDR3 nucleotides: TGCGCCAGCCTCGATACAGGGCTGGGGAAGACCCAGTACTTC. Residues: CASLDTGLGKTQYF. This chain connects TRBV5-1 to TRBJ2-5; D may be TRBD1 (6 bases). Germline values: CDR1 SGHRS, CDR2 YFSETQ. Trimming took off 7 bases at V and 6 bases at J, with 19 bases between the two ends. There are 14 residues in the CDR3.

Remarks on this clonotype: The CDR3 end shows no conserved phenylalanine or tryptophan, and so a read error is likely. V and J are TRBV20-1 and TRBJ2-4; D may be TRBD1 (5 bases). Germline V gene lookup returns CDR1 DFQATT and CDR2 SNEGSKA (reference sequence). Trimming removed 7 bases at V and 5 bases at J, with 9 bases between. The length of the CDR3 is 11 residues. The CDR3 region is CSGQTQNIQYL. As DNA, the CDR3 is TGCAGTGGACAGACCCAAAACATTCAGTACTTA.